These 24 T cell receptor beta chains came from one sample sequenced in a study of shared clonotypes between healthy human individuals. The data were produced by immunoSEQ multiplex PCR, yet TCRdb's version contains in-frame clones alone and is incomplete. Of some 660,000 clones listed, 73% are singletons. The source material was memory CD4+ T cells sorted from blood. Sample subset: CD45RA-negative fraction. Receptors were obtained from a woman in her twenties or thirties in good health.

V usage is TRBV7-6 and J usage is TRBJ1-3; perhaps TRBD1 as D (6 bases). V gave up 0 bases and J gave up 11 bases, with 11 bases separating them. The CDR3 runs to 13 residues. Germline loops: CDR1 SGHVS, CDR2 FNYEAQ. CDR3 protein: CASSLAAGAAIYF. The CDR3 DNA reads TGTGCCAGCAGCTTAGCGGCAGGGGCTGCCATATATTTT.

This chain connects TRBV2 to TRBJ2-1; no definite D call. This CDR3 is 14 amino acids long. V lost 7 bases and J lost 4, with 14 bases in between. Germline lookup yields CDR1 SNHLY and CDR2 FYNNEI. CDR3 region: CASMRREVYNEQFF. As DNA, the CDR3 is TGTGCCAGCATGAGGAGAGAGGTTTACAATGAGCAGTTCTTC.

J is TRBJ1-3 and V is TRBV19; D gene unclear. Trimming took 5 bases from V and 2 from J, leaving 4 bases between them. This CDR3 has 12 amino acids. Germline lookup yields CDR1 LNHDA and CDR2 SQIVND (reference sequence). CDR3 sequence reads: CASSGPGNTIYF. CDR3 DNA: TGTGCCAGTAGTGGGCCTGGAAACACCATATATTTT.

This clone was observed a handful of times. The chain joins TRBV30 to TRBJ1-1; TRBD1 might be the D (6 bases). The germline V and J ends were trimmed by 2 bases and 6 bases, with 13 bases remaining between them. Germline loops: CDR1 GTSNPN, CDR2 SVGIG (reference sequence). The CDR3 spans 13 residues. CDR3 in DNA: TGTGCCTGGAGTACCCAGGGGACCTCTGAAGCTTTCTTT. Protein: CAWSTQGTSEAFF.

This rearrangement joins TRBV5-1 to TRBJ1-2; D is possibly TRBD1 (5 bases). This CDR3 has 16 amino acids. Trimming took off 0 bases at V and 4 bases at J, with 16 bases between the two ends. Germline assignment: CDR1 SGHRS and CDR2 YFSETQ. CDR3 region: CASSLGETGGPYGYTF. Written as DNA, the CDR3 is TGCGCCAGCAGCTTGGGCGAAACCGGGGGTCCCTATGGCTACACCTTC.

The CDR3 bases are TGTGCCAGCAGCGAACCGGGACGGGGAACCAGCTCTGGAAACACCATATATTTT. Translated, it gives CASSEPGRGTSSGNTIYF. The chain links TRBV5-4 to TRBJ1-3, with D maybe TRBD1 (5 bases). Germline values: CDR1 SGHNT, CDR2 YYREEE (reference sequence). The V end lost 4 bases, the J end lost 0 bases, and 20 bases lay between the germline ends. The CDR3 runs 18 residues.

This chain connects TRBV5-4 to TRBJ2-1; D is uncertain. Deletions cut 0 bases from V and 6 bases from J, with 10 bases between. There are 14 residues in the CDR3. Germline CDR1 SGHNT, CDR2 YYREEE (reference sequence). The CDR3 loop reads CASSLGGSFNEQFF. CDR3 sequence (DNA): TGTGCCAGCAGCTTGGGGGGTAGCTTCAATGAGCAGTTCTTC.

This chain connects TRBV19 to TRBJ2-1; D may be TRBD1 (7 bases). The CDR3 runs 15 residues. CDR1 is LNHDA, CDR2 SQIVND, per germline (reference sequence). Deletions cut 3 bases from V and 9 bases from J, with 18 bases between. CDR3 sequence: CASSIEGAGYAEQFF. CDR3 coding DNA: TGTGCCAGTAGTATCGAGGGGGCGGGATATGCTGAGCAGTTCTTC.

V usage is TRBV7-3 and J usage is TRBJ2-6; possibly TRBD2 for D (6 bases). The ends were cut back, 1 base at V and 1 base at J, with 11 bases in the middle. This CDR3 comprises 17 residues. The V gene's germline CDR1 is SGHTA and CDR2 FQGTGA. CDR3 sequence (DNA): TGTGCCAGCAGCTTAAGCGGGGTCCTATCTGGGGCCAACGTCCTGACTTTC. This codes for CASSLSGVLSGANVLTF.

The J gene is TRBJ1-2, the V gene TRBV2; 10 bases are a match to TRBD1. Germline loops: CDR1 SNHLY, CDR2 FYNNEI. V lost 6 bases to trimming and J lost 6 bases; unmatched junction nucleotides: 7. This CDR3 spans 14 amino acids. In DNA form, the CDR3 reads TGTGCCAGCAGAGTGGACAGGGGGAGGGATGGCTACACCTTC. Amino acid sequence: CASRVDRGRDGYTF.

This clone was seen a single time. The rearrangement links TRBV28 to TRBJ2-3; 14 nucleotides match TRBD2. From germline, CDR1 is MDHEN and CDR2 SYDVKM. J lost 5 bases, V lost 4 bases, and 5 bases had no gene match. CDR3 size: 16 residues. The CDR3 here is CASSSGTSGRRDTQYF. The DNA for the CDR3 is TGTGCCAGCAGTTCTGGGACTAGCGGGAGACGAGATACGCAGTATTTT.

The rearrangement uses TRBV28 and TRBJ1-1, with D unclear. Germline lookup yields CDR1 MDHEN and CDR2 SYDVKM. CDR3 length: 13 residues. Between the trimmed V and J ends, which lost 5 bases and 7 bases, there was a span of 14 bases. Here the CDR3 reads CASSTPRGLEAFF. DNA for the CDR3: TGTGCCAGCAGTACACCGAGAGGGCTTGAAGCTTTCTTT.

The V call is TRBV27, the J call TRBJ1-1, with D maybe TRBD1 (5 bases). The CDR3 sequence is 14 residues long. Germline CDR1 MNHEY, CDR2 SMNVEV (reference sequence). V was cut by 4 bases and J by 0 bases, with 9 bases left in between. CDR3 DNA sequence: TGTGCCAGCAGTTGGGGGGGGGTGAACACTGAAGCTTTCTTT. As protein: CASSWGGVNTEAFF.

The genes are TRBV19 and TRBJ2-5; 7 bases fit TRBD1. V shed 4 bases and J 2 bases; nucleotides not matched to a gene: 7. This CDR3 has 15 residues. In germline, CDR1 is LNHDA, CDR2 SQIVND (reference sequence). The CDR3 loop is CASSTPGTAQETQYF. The DNA of the CDR3 is TGTGCCAGTAGTACCCCCGGGACAGCTCAAGAGACCCAGTACTTC.

The chain has TRBV6-4 and TRBJ2-7; 7 bases are shared with TRBD2. Per germline, CDR1 MRHNA and CDR2 SNTAGT. There are 16 residues in the CDR3. Trimming cost V 3 bases and J 7 bases; bases outside gene matches: 15. The CDR3 sequence is CASSEAARAGLGEQYF. Here the CDR3 DNA reads TGTGCCAGCAGTGAGGCCGCTAGAGCGGGACTCGGAGAGCAGTACTTC.

This sequence joins TRBV2 and TRBJ2-1; 9 bases agree with TRBD1. Per germline, CDR1 SNHLY and CDR2 FYNNEI. Trimming cost V 6 bases and J 5 bases; bases outside gene matches: 8. The CDR3 runs 15 residues. The CDR3 DNA is TGTGCCAGCAGCGCGGCCGGGACAGGGAACAATGAGCAGTTCTTC. Amino acid sequence: CASSAAGTGNNEQFF.

The chain carries TRBV28 and TRBJ1-2; 8 nucleotides line up with TRBD1. J was trimmed by 8 bases and V by 10 bases; bases with no gene match: 15. Germline V gene sequence: CDR1 MDHEN, CDR2 SYDVKM. CDR3 size: 14 residues. CDR3 nucleotide sequence: TGTGCCACCCTAGTTTTGCAGGGGGCATGGGGCTACACCTTC. This encodes CATLVLQGAWGYTF.

This clone showed up many times. DNA for the CDR3: TGCGCCAGCAGTGTACTAGCGGGAGGAAAGTTTACCGGGGAGCTGTTTTTT. This codes for CASSVLAGGKFTGELFF. The V gene is TRBV10-1, the J gene TRBJ2-2; TRBD2 matches 12 bases. The CDR3 has 17 residues. The V gene end was trimmed by 4 bases and the J gene end by 5 bases; junction bases not matched to a gene: 8. In germline, CDR1 is WNHNN, CDR2 SYGVQD (reference sequence).

The chain joins TRBV5-1 to TRBJ2-3, with 7 bases lining up with TRBD1. This CDR3 has 13 amino acids. Germline V CDR1 and CDR2: SGHRS, YFSETQ. The junction had 3 bases not matched to a gene; V was cut back by 4 bases and J by 4 bases. CDR3 loop: CASSVQGPDTQYF. The CDR3 bases are TGCGCCAGCAGCGTACAGGGGCCAGATACGCAGTATTTT.

The rearrangement links TRBV7-2 to TRBJ1-2, with unresolved D. Trimming shortened V by 3 bases and J by 4 bases, and 15 bases separated the two germline ends. Per the germline V gene, CDR1 is SGHTA and CDR2 is FQGNSA. The CDR3 loop spans 15 amino acids. The CDR3 reads CASSFSRGTLYGYTF. DNA of the CDR3: TGTGCCAGCAGCTTCTCACGGGGTACCCTCTATGGCTACACCTTC.

This chain connects TRBV27 to TRBJ2-5, with 9 bases matching TRBD2. In germline, CDR1 is MNHEY, CDR2 SMNVEV (reference sequence). Trimming took 3 bases from V and 0 from J; bases not matched to a gene: 2. CDR3 length: 15 residues. CDR3 in amino acids: CASSLAGGYQETQYF. The CDR3 coding sequence is TGTGCCAGCAGTTTGGCGGGAGGGTACCAAGAGACCCAGTACTTC.

The gene calls are TRBV7-2 and TRBJ2-3; D not resolved. In germline, CDR1 is SGHTA, CDR2 FQGNSA. The CDR3 length is 14 residues. V was cut by 1 base and J by 1 base, with 6 bases left in between. CDR3 nucleotides: TGTGCCAGCAGCTTAGGGACGGGCACAGATACGCAGTATTTT. Translating gives CASSLGTGTDTQYF.

The gene calls are TRBV11-2 and TRBJ1-2; D call uncertain. The CDR3 extends over 11 amino acids. CDR1 is SGHAT and CDR2 is FQNNGV in the germline V gene. V was trimmed by 10 bases and J by 8 bases, leaving 14 bases between them. CDR3 sequence reads: CATDDESGYTF. CDR3 bases: TGTGCCACAGATGACGAAAGCGGCTACACCTTC.

V is TRBV5-5 and J is TRBJ2-7; D unclear. Germline V lookup: CDR1 SGHKS, CDR2 YYEKEE (reference sequence). The CDR3 extends over 12 amino acids. Trimming removed 3 bases at V and 5 bases at J, with 9 bases between. CDR3 bases: TGTGCCAGCAGCTCTATGTGGGACGAGCAGTACTTC. This encodes CASSSMWDEQYF.